The 32 T cell receptor beta chains reported below all come from one sample, sequenced in a study of CD8 T cells in ankylosing spondylitis. TCRdb re-called the 5' RACE reads through MiXCR, storing one row per CDR3 protein. The sample has about 450,000 distinct CDR3 sequences, about 24% seen once. Study observations and caveats: Blood of patients with ankylosing spondylitis appeared to be characterized by a TCR beta motif of fewer than 10 highly homologous variants.

Antigen specificity for these receptors is unknown. The sequencing input was blood, either unsorted or a sorted T cell fraction (not recorded which). All receptors come from a male donor with ankylosing spondylitis.

The chain links TRBV20-1 to TRBJ1-5; 7 nucleotides agree with TRBD1. J lost 5 bases, V lost 6 bases, and 7 bases had no gene match. This CDR3 spans 13 amino acids. Germline V gene lookup returns CDR1 DFQATT and CDR2 SNEGSKA (reference sequence). The CDR3 DNA follows: TGCAGTGCCCAGGGGGGGCGGGATCAGCCCCAGCATTTT. It translates to CSAQGGRDQPQHF.

This clonotype was found a few times. The rearrangement uses TRBV24-1 and TRBJ2-1; possible D gene TRBD2, 6 bases. The CDR3 runs to 14 residues. The V end lost 1 base, the J end lost 9 bases, and 12 bases lay between the germline ends. Per the germline V gene, CDR1 is KGHDR and CDR2 is SFDVKD. The CDR3 DNA reads TGTGCCACCAGTGATTTAGCTAGCGCCGGTGAGCAGTTCTTC. Translation gives CATSDLASAGEQFF.

This clonotype came up once. The chain joins TRBV4-2 to TRBJ1-2; no reliable D call. Germline V gives CDR1 LGHNA, CDR2 YNFKEQ. This CDR3 spans 15 amino acids. V was trimmed by 0 bases and J by 8 bases, leaving 16 bases between them. The chain's CDR3 is CASSQDTGHLGGYTF. The CDR3 nucleotides read TGTGCCAGCAGCCAAGATACGGGCCACCTAGGGGGCTACACCTTC.

The chain combines TRBV15 with TRBJ1-5; D might be TRBD1 (6 bases). Germline lookup yields CDR1 LNHNV and CDR2 YYDKDF (reference sequence). The CDR3 runs 16 residues. V dropped 5 bases and J dropped 7 bases, with 21 bases sitting between them. The CDR3 protein is CATSPHQGTLGQPQHF. The DNA for the CDR3 is TGTGCCACCAGCCCCCACCAGGGGACTTTAGGCCAGCCCCAGCATTTT.

The V call is TRBV27, the J call TRBJ2-7; 7 bases match TRBD2. The CDR3 spans 17 residues. After removal of 5 bases from V and 7 bases from J, the junction contained 20 bases not matched to a gene. Germline V gene sequence: CDR1 MNHEY, CDR2 SMNVEV (reference sequence). CDR3 amino acids: CASSLRASGGTSKEQYF. The CDR3, as DNA: TGTGCCAGCAGTCTACGAGCTAGCGGAGGCACCTCGAAGGAGCAGTACTTC.

This clonotype was recorded only once. This chain joins TRBV18 and TRBJ1-1; no clear D gene. CDR3 length: 15 residues. Germline CDR1 is KGHSH and CDR2 is LQKENI. Trimming removed 0 bases at V and 3 bases at J, with 11 bases between. In nucleotides, the CDR3 is TGTGCCAGCTCACCACCCTCCGTTCGGGACACTGAAGCTTTCTTT. This translates into CASSPPSVRDTEAFF.

The CDR3 protein is CAISRPGLTYEQYF. In DNA, the CDR3 is TGTGCCATCAGCCGCCCGGGACTTACCTACGAGCAGTACTTC. This chain links TRBV10-3 with TRBJ2-7; D possibly corresponds to TRBD2 (6 bases). Germline V lookup: CDR1 ENHRY, CDR2 SYGVKD. The CDR3 spans 14 residues. Trimming left V 6 bases short and J 2 bases short, with 14 bases between.

The chain uses TRBV6-1 and TRBJ1-5; D gene unclear. This CDR3 is built from 14 residues. Germline V gives CDR1 MNHNS, CDR2 SASEGT. The V end was cut by 1 base, the J end by 3 bases, with 7 bases between. CDR3 in DNA: TGTGCCAGCAGTGAAGGGCAGGTCAATCAGCCCCAGCATTTT. It yields the protein CASSEGQVNQPQHF.

This chain links TRBV20-1 with TRBJ2-1, with D maybe TRBD1 (5 bases). V was pared by 0 bases and J by 10 bases, with 10 bases between. Germline CDR1 and CDR2: DFQATT and SNEGSKA (reference sequence). This CDR3 region has 12 residues. The CDR3 region is CSARDRQREQFF. CDR3 DNA: TGCAGTGCTAGAGACAGACAGCGAGAGCAGTTCTTC.

This chain joins TRBV20-1 and TRBJ2-3, with a possible D match to TRBD2 (6 bases). Germline V lookup: CDR1 DFQATT, CDR2 SNEGSKA (reference sequence). CDR3 length equals 12 residues. Between the trimmed V and J ends, which lost 5 bases and 4 bases, there was a span of 10 bases. The CDR3 spells CSAARDSDTQYF. CDR3 in DNA: TGCAGTGCTGCCAGGGACTCAGATACGCAGTATTTT.

J is TRBJ2-2 and V is TRBV3-1, with 8 bases aligning to TRBD1. Germline V gene lookup returns CDR1 LGHDT and CDR2 YNNKEL (reference sequence). The CDR3 is made up of 19 amino acids. V lost 1 base to trimming and J lost 2 bases; unmatched junction nucleotides: 12. The CDR3 bases are TGTGCCAGCAGCCAAGGCAGACCTGACAGGGGAGGAAACACCGGGGAGCTGTTTTTT. Residues: CASSQGRPDRGGNTGELFF.

This clonotype has a handful of counts. The CDR3 region is CASSYQASVVTEQYF. The CDR3 coding sequence is TGTGCCAGCAGCTACCAGGCGTCAGTAGTTACGGAGCAGTACTTC. The chain links TRBV11-2 to TRBJ2-7; D remains ambiguous. V was clipped by 4 bases and J by 7 bases, with 20 bases between them. This CDR3 contains 15 residues. Per germline, CDR1 SGHAT and CDR2 FQNNGV.

CDR3 nucleotide sequence: TGCAGTGCTGCAAGACTAGCGGGAAGCTCCTACGAGCAGTACTTC. Protein: CSAARLAGSSYEQYF. The J gene is TRBJ2-7, the V gene TRBV20-1; TRBD2 matches 11 bases. V trimming: 5 bases; J trimming: 0 bases; junction bases outside the gene matches: 6. CDR1 and CDR2 (germline): DFQATT, SNEGSKA (reference sequence). The CDR3 has 15 residues.

This chain uses TRBV29-1 with TRBJ2-3, with 12 bases lining up with TRBD2. Trimming took 5 bases from V and 1 from J; bases not matched to a gene: 4. The CDR3 is 15 residues long. Germline V gives CDR1 SQVTM, CDR2 ANQGSEA. In DNA, the CDR3 is TGCAGCGTTTTGCTAGCGGGAGGGGGCACAGATACGCAGTATTTT. Its translation is CSVLLAGGGTDTQYF.

The V gene is TRBV4-2, the J gene TRBJ2-1; 10 bases line up with TRBD1. The CDR3 totals 15 residues. The J segment lost 8 bases and the V segment lost 1 base, leaving 5 bases of the junction unmatched. CDR1 and CDR2 from the germline V gene are LGHNA and YNFKEQ. CDR3 in DNA: TGTGCCAGCAGCCAAGGGGACAGGGGACTCGATGAGCAGTTCTTC. Translated: CASSQGDRGLDEQFF.

The CDR3 DNA sequence: TGCGCCAGCAGCTTGCCCAGCACCGATGAGCAGTTCTTC. Translated: CASSLPSTDEQFF. The V gene is TRBV5-1, the J gene TRBJ2-1; D gene ambiguous. Trimming cost V 1 base and J 8 bases, with 10 bases left between them. CDR1 is SGHRS, CDR2 YFSETQ, per germline. This CDR3 has 13 amino acids.

The chain uses TRBV2 and TRBJ1-2; no clear D. The CDR3 sequence is 12 residues long. The V gene lost 3 bases and the J gene lost 1 base, with 3 bases spanning the gap. Germline assignment: CDR1 SNHLY and CDR2 FYNNEI. This CDR3 reads CASSEFNYGYTF. For the CDR3, the DNA is TGTGCCAGCAGTGAGTTTAACTATGGCTACACCTTC.

This clonotype appeared a few times. The rearrangement joins TRBV5-1 to TRBJ1-6; 10 nucleotides line up with TRBD1. J was trimmed by 7 bases and V by 4 bases; bases with no gene match: 8. CDR1 is SGHRS and CDR2 is YFSETQ in the germline V gene. The CDR3 runs to 16 residues. This CDR3 is CASSMGDRGLNSPLHF. In DNA form, the CDR3 reads TGCGCCAGCAGCATGGGGGACAGGGGTCTCAATTCACCCCTCCACTTT.

The chain employs TRBV24-1 and TRBJ2-7; 7 bases are shared with TRBD1. The CDR3 consists of 15 residues. Losses at the gene ends were 3 bases for V and 2 bases for J; bases not matched to a gene: 6. Germline assignment: CDR1 KGHDR and CDR2 SFDVKD. This CDR3 reads CATSDPGTAPYEQYF. The CDR3 DNA reads as TGTGCCACCAGTGATCCCGGGACAGCCCCCTACGAGCAGTACTTC.

In DNA, the CDR3 is TGTGCCAGCAGTTTTCAGGGTCAGGACACTGAAGCTTTCTTT. It encodes CASSFQGQDTEAFF. The chain joins TRBV12-3 or TRBV12-4 to TRBJ1-1; TRBD1 might be the D (5 bases). Deletions cut 3 bases from V and 3 bases from J, with 11 bases between. The CDR3 is made up of 14 amino acids.

This clonotype occurred many times. The chain is built from TRBV15 and TRBJ2-2; D perhaps matches TRBD2 (6 bases). Germline lookup yields CDR1 LNHNV and CDR2 YYDKDF (reference sequence). V was clipped by 1 base and J by 1 base, with 7 bases between them. CDR3 size: 15 residues. The CDR3 region has the DNA TGTGCCACCAGCAGAGGGAGGGGGAACACCGGGGAGCTGTTTTTT. This sequence encodes CATSRGRGNTGELFF.

This clonotype appeared a few times. The chain links TRBV27 to TRBJ1-1; no clear D. Deletions cut 4 bases from V and 5 bases from J, with 14 bases between. The CDR3 is 14 residues long. The germline V gene encodes CDR1 MNHEY and CDR2 SMNVEV (reference sequence). The CDR3 is CASSSMNVGTEAFF. The CDR3 nucleotides are TGTGCCAGCAGTTCCATGAATGTGGGGACTGAAGCTTTCTTT.

In this sample, this clonotype turned up once. V is TRBV12-3 or TRBV12-4 and J is TRBJ1-5, with D perhaps TRBD1 (5 bases). The CDR3 has 15 amino acids. V lost 3 bases and J 2 bases, leaving 11 bases between the germline ends. The CDR3 DNA is TGTGCCAGCAGTTTCAGGGCGGGTGGCAATCAGCCCCAGCATTTT. Translated: CASSFRAGGNQPQHF.

This clonotype was recorded at least ten times. The rearrangement joins TRBV12-3 or TRBV12-4 to TRBJ2-4; D is uncertain. The CDR3 is made up of 11 amino acids. V gave up 8 bases and J gave up 9 bases, with 11 bases separating them. CDR3 in amino acids: CASRSRLIQYF. In DNA form, the CDR3 reads TGTGCCAGCCGCTCTAGACTCATTCAGTACTTC.

This clonotype has a handful of counts. The rearrangement uses TRBV5-1 and TRBJ1-1; D uncertain. The CDR3 totals 14 residues. The V gene's germline CDR1 is SGHRS and CDR2 YFSETQ. With 5 bases removed from V and 0 bases from J, the gap between germline ends came to 11 bases. The CDR3 bases are TGCGCCAGCAGGATGGTGTACATGAACACTGAAGCTTTCTTT. Translating gives CASRMVYMNTEAFF.

The rearrangement uses TRBV10-1 and TRBJ1-1, with D unresolved. The CDR3 is made up of 13 amino acids. CDR1 and CDR2 (germline): WNHNN, SYGVQD (reference sequence). V lost 4 bases and J lost 10, with 16 bases in between. The CDR3 sequence: CASSANAGVGAFF. In DNA form, the CDR3 reads TGCGCCAGCAGTGCAAACGCGGGCGTAGGAGCTTTCTTT.

This clonotype was detected only a few times. The genes are TRBV6-5 and TRBJ2-2; a possible D gene is TRBD1 (6 bases). V lost 1 base and J lost 6, with 12 bases in between. Germline CDR1 reads MNHEY; CDR2 reads SVGAGI. The CDR3 loop spans 15 amino acids. CDR3 protein: CASSYWQGNPGELFF. The CDR3, as DNA: TGTGCCAGCAGTTACTGGCAGGGGAATCCCGGGGAGCTGTTTTTT.

A few counts support this clonotype. The chain recombines TRBV11-2 with TRBJ1-3; D possibly corresponds to TRBD1 (5 bases). The V gene lost 5 bases and the J gene lost 0 bases, with 11 bases spanning the gap. The CDR3 sequence is 15 residues long. Germline values: CDR1 SGHAT, CDR2 FQNNGV. In DNA form, the CDR3 reads TGTGCCAGCAGCATTATGACAGTCTCTGGAAACACCATATATTTT. Translation: CASSIMTVSGNTIYF.

There are a few counts of this clonotype. This rearrangement joins TRBV6-6 to TRBJ2-3; TRBD2 is a possible D gene (7 bases). CDR1 and CDR2 (germline): MNHNY, SVGAGI (reference sequence). V lost 8 bases to trimming and J lost 4 bases, with 13 bases between them. This CDR3 is built from 13 residues. CDR3 residues: CASANGGPDTQYF. The CDR3 DNA sequence: TGTGCCAGCGCGAACGGGGGGCCAGATACGCAGTATTTT.

This chain uses TRBV5-5 with TRBJ2-2; D could derive from TRBD1 or TRBD2 (5 bases each). This CDR3 comprises 14 residues. Trimming took off 6 bases at V and 0 bases at J, with 9 bases between the two ends. CDR1 is SGHKS, CDR2 YYEKEE, per germline (reference sequence). The CDR3 nucleotides read TGTGCCAGCATAGAGGGGCCGAACACCGGGGAGCTGTTTTTT. It is translated as CASIEGPNTGELFF.

V and J are TRBV29-1 and TRBJ2-3, with 8 bases aligning to TRBD1. Losses at the gene ends were 2 bases for V and 5 bases for J; bases not matched to a gene: 3. CDR3 length: 13 amino acids. Germline lookup yields CDR1 SQVTM and CDR2 ANQGSEA. The CDR3 here is CSVETGGRDTQYF. CDR3 DNA sequence: TGCAGCGTTGAAACAGGGGGAAGAGATACGCAGTATTTT.

The sample holds a few counts of this clonotype. V is TRBV20-1 and J is TRBJ1-2, with unresolved D. Germline CDR1 reads DFQATT; CDR2 reads SNEGSKA (reference sequence). CDR3 size: 12 residues. V lost 7 bases and J lost 3, with 12 bases in between. CDR3 nucleotide sequence: TGCAGTGTTGATAGGGTTGACTATGGCTACACCTTC. As protein: CSVDRVDYGYTF.